What follows describes a single T cell receptor beta chain. Its antigen is not identified. The sample is drawn from a study of shared clonotypes between healthy human individuals. Study conclusions and caveats: Memory subsets generally showed lower estimated richness than naive subsets.

Clones were sequenced by immunoSEQ multiplex PCR, and TCRdb holds only the in-frame ones, with some missing. The sample has about 980,000 clones; more than 75% are singletons. V shed 2 bases and J 5 bases; nucleotides not matched to a gene: 4. There are 15 residues in the CDR3. Germline loops: CDR1 SGHAT, CDR2 FQDESV (reference sequence). Material for sequencing was memory CD4+ T cells sorted from blood. The subset: CD45RA-negative fraction. This chain links TRBV11-1 with TRBJ2-3, with 10 bases matching TRBD2. The clonotype comes from a man between 18 and 29 years old in good health. The CDR3 loop reads CASSLTSGVVDTQYF. The CDR3 DNA sequence: TGTGCCAGCAGCTTAACTAGCGGGGTAGTAGATACGCAGTATTTT.